One sample yielded the 5 T cell receptor beta chains listed below, sequenced in a study of T cells in Graves' hyperthyroidism and ophthalmopathy (dated by TCRdb to the late 2010s). To prepare the library, multiplex PCR was applied. TCRdb names Illumina HiSeq 2000 as the instrument used. The TCR beta CDR3 regions were amplified from RNA transcripts. For the first round of RT-PCR on the TCR CDR3, the HTBI primer set was used together with the Qiagen OneStep RT-PCR kit. Using fastp trimming at Q25 and MiXCR clonotype assembly, TCRdb reanalyzed the public sequencing data and kept in-frame beta chains. Rows with a matching CDR3 protein are joined into one entry that keeps the most common DNA and genes. A total of some 460,000 distinct CDR3 sequences appear in this sample, 15% to 17% of them only once. 7.5% to 8% of the sample belongs to the ten largest clones. Source material: blood. The receptors stem from a young woman with Graves' hyperthyroidism.

CDR3 amino acids: CASSQGRGELFF. In nucleotides, the CDR3 is TGTGCCAGCAGCCAAGGGCGGGGGGAGCTGTTTTTT. The gene calls are TRBV3-1 and TRBJ2-2; no clear D. V gave up 1 base and J gave up 8 bases, with 5 bases separating them. Germline assignment: CDR1 LGHDT and CDR2 YNNKEL (reference sequence). CDR3 length equals 12 residues.

Many counts were recorded for this clonotype. A read error may account for a junction end that differs from germline. The V gene is TRBV20-1, the J gene TRBJ2-5; no reliable D call. Germline lookup yields CDR1 DFQATT and CDR2 SNEGSKA (reference sequence). This CDR3 contains 13 residues. CDR3 in DNA: TGCAGTGCCAGAGCGTGGGTCGCCGAGACCCAGTACTTC. Protein sequence: CSARAWVAETQYF.

This clonotype was seen a handful of times. The chain uses TRBV4-1 and TRBJ2-3; 11 nucleotides match TRBD2. The CDR3 contains 16 residues. CDR1 and CDR2 (germline): MGHRA, YSYEKL. V gave up 2 bases and J gave up 2 bases; unmatched junction bases: 3. The DNA for the CDR3 is TGCGCCAGCAGCCAACGGGGACTAGCGGCCACAGATACGCAGTATTTT. Protein: CASSQRGLAATDTQYF.

The genes are TRBV6-2 or TRBV6-3 and TRBJ1-6, with TRBD1 as a possible D gene (6 bases). The germline CDR1 and CDR2 sequences are MNHEY and SVGEGT. V was shortened by 4 bases and J by 7 bases, with 11 bases between the two germline ends. The CDR3 is made up of 14 amino acids. CDR3 sequence reads: CASSSTGYNSPLHF. DNA for the CDR3: TGTGCCAGCAGTTCCACAGGGTACAATTCACCCCTCCACTTT.

The chain uses TRBV5-1 and TRBJ2-3; D perhaps matches TRBD1 (5 bases). The CDR3 is made up of 14 amino acids. The germline V gene encodes CDR1 SGHRS and CDR2 YFSETQ. The V gene lost 4 bases and the J gene lost 1 base, with 10 bases spanning the gap. The DNA for the CDR3 is TGCGCCAGCAGCATAGGACACCGCACAGATACGCAGTATTTT. Translation gives CASSIGHRTDTQYF.